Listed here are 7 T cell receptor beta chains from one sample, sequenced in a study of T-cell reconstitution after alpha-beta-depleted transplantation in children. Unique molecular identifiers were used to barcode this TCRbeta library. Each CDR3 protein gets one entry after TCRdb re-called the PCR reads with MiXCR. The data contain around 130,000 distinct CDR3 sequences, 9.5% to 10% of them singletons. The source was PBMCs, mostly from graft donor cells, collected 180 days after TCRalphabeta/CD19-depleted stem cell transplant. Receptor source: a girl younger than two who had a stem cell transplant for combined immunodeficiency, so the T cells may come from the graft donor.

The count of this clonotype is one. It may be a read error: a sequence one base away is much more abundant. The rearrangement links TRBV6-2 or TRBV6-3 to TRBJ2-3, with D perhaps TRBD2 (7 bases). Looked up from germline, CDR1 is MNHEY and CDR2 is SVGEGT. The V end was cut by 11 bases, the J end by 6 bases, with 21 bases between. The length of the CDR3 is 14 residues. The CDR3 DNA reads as TGTGCCGCCGGGGACGGGGGGCCGGACGATACGCAGTATTTT. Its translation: CAAGDGGPDDTQYF.

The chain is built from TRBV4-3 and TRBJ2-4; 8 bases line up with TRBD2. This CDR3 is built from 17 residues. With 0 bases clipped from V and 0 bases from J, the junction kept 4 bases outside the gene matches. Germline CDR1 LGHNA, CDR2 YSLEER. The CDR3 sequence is CASSQDRGGLAKNIQYF. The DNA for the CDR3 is TGCGCCAGCAGCCAAGATCGGGGGGGTCTAGCCAAAAACATTCAGTACTTC.

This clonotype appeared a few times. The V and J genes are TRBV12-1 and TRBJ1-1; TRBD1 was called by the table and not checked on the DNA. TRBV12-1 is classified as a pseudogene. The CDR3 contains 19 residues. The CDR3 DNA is TGTGCCAGCAGCTTTGTGGAAAGGGCGCGGGGTAGGGTGAACACTGAAGCTTTCTTT. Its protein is CASSFVERARGRVNTEAFF.

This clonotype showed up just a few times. CDR3 region: CSVVKGGKGTEAFF. DNA for the CDR3: TGCAGCGTTGTCAAGGGGGGAAAGGGCACTGAAGCTTTCTTT. This sequence joins TRBV29-1 and TRBJ1-1; D may be TRBD1 (6 bases). Trimming pared 4 bases from V and 4 bases from J, leaving 16 bases between. The CDR3 spans 14 residues. Germline V gene sequence: CDR1 SQVTM, CDR2 ANQGSEA.

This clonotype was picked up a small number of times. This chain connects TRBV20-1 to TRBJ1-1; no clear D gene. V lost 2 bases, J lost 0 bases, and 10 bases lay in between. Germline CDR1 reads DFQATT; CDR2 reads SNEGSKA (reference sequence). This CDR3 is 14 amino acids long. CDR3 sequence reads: CSARPLQLNTEAFF. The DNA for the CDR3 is TGCAGTGCTAGACCCCTACAGTTGAACACTGAAGCTTTCTTT.

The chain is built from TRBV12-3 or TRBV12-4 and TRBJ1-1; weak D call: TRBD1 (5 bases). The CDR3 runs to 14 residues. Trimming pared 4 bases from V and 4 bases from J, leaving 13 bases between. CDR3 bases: TGTGCCAGCAGTTGGGGGTTTAGGGGCACTGAAGCTTTCTTT. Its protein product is CASSWGFRGTEAFF.

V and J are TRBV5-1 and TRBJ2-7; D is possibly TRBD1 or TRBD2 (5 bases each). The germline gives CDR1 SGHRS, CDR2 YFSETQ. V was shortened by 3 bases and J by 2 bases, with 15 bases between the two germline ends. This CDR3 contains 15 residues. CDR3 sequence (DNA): TGCGCCAGCAGCTCAACCGCAGGGAGTCCCTACGAGCAGTACTTC. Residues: CASSSTAGSPYEQYF.